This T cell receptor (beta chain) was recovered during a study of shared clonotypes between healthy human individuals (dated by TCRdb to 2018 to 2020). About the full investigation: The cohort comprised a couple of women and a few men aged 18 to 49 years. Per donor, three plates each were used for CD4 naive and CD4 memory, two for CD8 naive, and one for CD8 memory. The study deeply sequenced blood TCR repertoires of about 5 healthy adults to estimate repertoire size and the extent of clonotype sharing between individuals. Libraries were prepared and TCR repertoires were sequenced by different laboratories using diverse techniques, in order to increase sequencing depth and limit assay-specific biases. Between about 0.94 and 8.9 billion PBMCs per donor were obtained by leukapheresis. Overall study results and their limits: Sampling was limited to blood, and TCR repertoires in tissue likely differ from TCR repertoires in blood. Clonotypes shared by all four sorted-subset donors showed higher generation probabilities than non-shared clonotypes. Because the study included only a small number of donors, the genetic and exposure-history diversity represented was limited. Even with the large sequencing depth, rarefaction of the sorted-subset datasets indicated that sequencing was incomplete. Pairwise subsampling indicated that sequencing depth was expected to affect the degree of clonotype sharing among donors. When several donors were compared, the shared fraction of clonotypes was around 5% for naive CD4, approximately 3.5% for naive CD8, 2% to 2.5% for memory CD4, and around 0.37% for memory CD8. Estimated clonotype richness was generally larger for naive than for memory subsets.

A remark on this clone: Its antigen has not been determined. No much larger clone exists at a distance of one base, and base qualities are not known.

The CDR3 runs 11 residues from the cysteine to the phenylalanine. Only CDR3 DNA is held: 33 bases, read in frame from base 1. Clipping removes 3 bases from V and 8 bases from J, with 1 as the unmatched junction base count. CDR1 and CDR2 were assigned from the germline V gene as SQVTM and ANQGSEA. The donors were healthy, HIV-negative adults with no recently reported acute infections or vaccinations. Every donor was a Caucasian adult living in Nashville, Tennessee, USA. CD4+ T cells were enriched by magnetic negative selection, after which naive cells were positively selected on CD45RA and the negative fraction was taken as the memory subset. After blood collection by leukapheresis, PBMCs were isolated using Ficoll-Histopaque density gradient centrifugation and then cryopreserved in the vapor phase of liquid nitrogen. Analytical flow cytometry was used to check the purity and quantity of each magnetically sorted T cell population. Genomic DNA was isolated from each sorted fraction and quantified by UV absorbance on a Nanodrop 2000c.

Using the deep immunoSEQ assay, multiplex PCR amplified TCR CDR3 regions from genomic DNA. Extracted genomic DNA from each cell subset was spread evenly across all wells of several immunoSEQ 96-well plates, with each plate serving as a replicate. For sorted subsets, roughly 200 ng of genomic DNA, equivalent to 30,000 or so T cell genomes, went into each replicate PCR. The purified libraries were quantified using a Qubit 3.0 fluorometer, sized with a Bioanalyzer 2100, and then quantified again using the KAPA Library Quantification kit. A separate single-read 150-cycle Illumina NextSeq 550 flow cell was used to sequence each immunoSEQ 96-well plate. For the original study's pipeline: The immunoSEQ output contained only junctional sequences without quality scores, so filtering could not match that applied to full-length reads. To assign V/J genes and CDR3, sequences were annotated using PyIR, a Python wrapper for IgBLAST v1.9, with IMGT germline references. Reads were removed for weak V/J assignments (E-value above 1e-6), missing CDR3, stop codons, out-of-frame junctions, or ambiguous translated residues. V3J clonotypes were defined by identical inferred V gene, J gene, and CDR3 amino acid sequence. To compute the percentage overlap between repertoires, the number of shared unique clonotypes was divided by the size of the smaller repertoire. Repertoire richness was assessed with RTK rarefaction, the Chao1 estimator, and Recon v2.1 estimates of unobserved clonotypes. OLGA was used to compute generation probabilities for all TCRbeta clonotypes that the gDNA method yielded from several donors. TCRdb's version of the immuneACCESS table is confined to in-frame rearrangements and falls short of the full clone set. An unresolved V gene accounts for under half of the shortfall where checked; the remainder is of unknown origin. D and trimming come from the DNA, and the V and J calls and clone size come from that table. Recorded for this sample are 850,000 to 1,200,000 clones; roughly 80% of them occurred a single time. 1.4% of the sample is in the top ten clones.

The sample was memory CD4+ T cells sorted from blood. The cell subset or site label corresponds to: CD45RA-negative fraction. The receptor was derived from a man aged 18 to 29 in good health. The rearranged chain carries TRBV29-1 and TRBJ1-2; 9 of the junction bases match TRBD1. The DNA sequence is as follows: TGCAGCGTTGAGGGGACAGGGGGCTACACCTTC. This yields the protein CSVEGTGGYTF.